This is a list of T cell receptor beta chains from one sample in a study of Ad26.COV2.S vaccination and SARS-CoV-2 variants. The protocol was immunoSEQ multiplex PCR, while the TCRdb copy is restricted to in-frame clones and leaves out a portion. The data contain 300,000 to 400,000 clones, roughly 91% of them singletons. The specimen was peripheral blood, collected in a trial of Ad26.COV2.S vaccine versus placebo. These receptor sequences come from a person aged 18 to 59 who received the Ad26.COV2.S COVID-19 vaccine or a placebo. Each CDR3 is given with its conserved first and last residue. A D gene is named only where the DNA matches it firmly. Only part of the rows carry a size: once, few, many, or a class if the clone is expanded.

J gene: TRBJ2-3
clone size: -
V gene: TRBV19
D gene: -
CDR3 DNA: TGTGCCAGTAGTACATGGGAGATCACAGATACGCAGTATTTT
CDR3 protein: CASSTWEITDTQYF

J gene: TRBJ2-5
clone size: -
V gene: TRBV3-1/TRBV3-2
D gene: TRBD2
CDR3 DNA: TGTGCCAGCAGCACAAGAGGTCTAGCGGGGGGACAAGAGACCCAGTACTTC
CDR3 protein: CASSTRGLAGGQETQYF

J gene: TRBJ1-2
clone size: -
V gene: TRBV6-6
D gene: TRBD1
CDR3 DNA: TGTGCCAGCAGCCCCAGGCCGGGACAGGGGGTCTATGGCTACACCTTC
CDR3 protein: CASSPRPGQGVYGYTF

J gene: TRBJ2-7
clone size: -
V gene: TRBV6-2/TRBV6-3
D gene: -
CDR3 DNA: TGTGCCAGCAGTTTAGGACGTTCCTACGAGCAGTACTTC
CDR3 protein: CASSLGRSYEQYF

J gene: TRBJ2-3
clone size: -
V gene: TRBV12-3/TRBV12-4
D gene: -
CDR3 DNA: TGTGCCAGCCCCCTGGACTCCCCAGATACGCAGTATTTT
CDR3 protein: CASPLDSPDTQYF

J gene: TRBJ1-1
clone size: -
V gene: TRBV11-2
D gene: TRBD1
CDR3 DNA: TGTGCCAGCAGCCCGACAGGGGGGAACACTGAAGCTTTCTTT
CDR3 protein: CASSPTGGNTEAFF

J gene: TRBJ1-2
clone size: -
V gene: TRBV10-2
D gene: -
CDR3 DNA: TGCGCCAGCAGTGCGCAGGGGCAAGACTATGGCTACACCTTC
CDR3 protein: CASSAQGQDYGYTF

J gene: TRBJ2-3
clone size: -
V gene: TRBV24-1
D gene: TRBD2
CDR3 DNA: TGTGCCACCAGTGATCCCAACCCGGGGGGGCGAGATACGCAGTATTTT
CDR3 protein: CATSDPNPGGRDTQYF

J gene: TRBJ2-5
clone size: once
V gene: TRBV3-1/TRBV3-2
D gene: -
CDR3 DNA: TGTGCCAGCAGGACTTTACAAGAGACCCAGTACTTC
CDR3 protein: CASRTLQETQYF

J gene: TRBJ2-5
clone size: -
V gene: TRBV4-2
D gene: -
CDR3 DNA: TGTGCCAGCAGCCGAGTCAGGCACGGGGTGACCCAGTACTTC
CDR3 protein: CASSRVRHGVTQYF

J gene: TRBJ2-1
clone size: -
V gene: TRBV12-3/TRBV12-4
D gene: -
CDR3 DNA: TGTGCCAGCAGTTCCACTATTCCACTCGAGCAGTTCTTC
CDR3 protein: CASSSTIPLEQFF

J gene: TRBJ1-6
clone size: -
V gene: TRBV6-4
D gene: TRBD1
CDR3 DNA: TGTGCCAGCAGTCTGACAGGGACTAATTCACCCCTCCACTTT
CDR3 protein: CASSLTGTNSPLHF

J gene: TRBJ1-2
clone size: -
V gene: TRBV7-3
D gene: -
CDR3 DNA: TGTGCCAGCAGCTCACAGGCCGACTATGGCTACACCTTC
CDR3 protein: CASSSQADYGYTF

J gene: TRBJ2-5
clone size: once
V gene: TRBV19
D gene: -
CDR3 DNA: TGTGCCAGTAGTAACCAGCGGACCCAGTACTTC
CDR3 protein: CASSNQRTQYF

J gene: TRBJ2-5
clone size: -
V gene: TRBV3-1/TRBV3-2
D gene: -
CDR3 DNA: TGTGCCAGCGAACCCAACCTGTACCAAGAGACCCAGTACTTC
CDR3 protein: CASEPNLYQETQYF

J gene: TRBJ1-2
clone size: -
V gene: TRBV7-2
D gene: TRBD1
CDR3 DNA: TGTGCCAGCAGCTCGGGACAGGGGGCTCATGGCTACACCTTC
CDR3 protein: CASSSGQGAHGYTF

J gene: TRBJ2-3
clone size: -
V gene: TRBV9
D gene: TRBD2
CDR3 DNA: TGTGCCAGCAGCGCAAACCTAGCGGCTAGCACAGATACGCAGTATTTT
CDR3 protein: CASSANLAASTDTQYF

J gene: TRBJ2-5
clone size: -
V gene: TRBV3-1/TRBV3-2
D gene: -
CDR3 DNA: TGTGCCAGCAGCCGGGCTGGAGAGACCCAGTACTTC
CDR3 protein: CASSRAGETQYF

J gene: TRBJ1-2
clone size: -
V gene: TRBV29-1
D gene: -
CDR3 DNA: TGCAGCGTTGAAGTGGCAGGAGATAACTATGGCTACACCTTC
CDR3 protein: CSVEVAGDNYGYTF

J gene: TRBJ2-1
clone size: -
V gene: TRBV7-6
D gene: TRBD2
CDR3 DNA: TGTGCCAGCAGCTTCCGTGGTAGCGGGGGGGCCAATGAGCAGTTCTTC
CDR3 protein: CASSFRGSGGANEQFF

J gene: TRBJ2-3
clone size: -
V gene: TRBV9
D gene: TRBD1
CDR3 DNA: TGTGCCAGCAGCGTAGGGACAGGGATCGTCCGGTCAATCCAGTATTTT
CDR3 protein: CASSVGTGIVRSIQYF

J gene: TRBJ2-1
clone size: -
V gene: TRBV2
D gene: TRBD2
CDR3 DNA: TGTGCCAGCAGGGAAACTAGCGGGGGGTACAATGAGCAGTTCTTC
CDR3 protein: CASRETSGGYNEQFF

J gene: TRBJ1-3
clone size: -
V gene: TRBV6-5
D gene: -
CDR3 DNA: TGTGCCAGCAGTTTAAGCTCTGGAAACACCATATATTTT
CDR3 protein: CASSLSSGNTIYF

J gene: TRBJ1-4
clone size: -
V gene: TRBV14
D gene: -
CDR3 DNA: TGTGCCAGCAGCCTGGGACTGAGGGAAAAACTGTTTTTT
CDR3 protein: CASSLGLREKLFF

J gene: TRBJ1-1
clone size: -
V gene: TRBV2
D gene: TRBD1
CDR3 DNA: TGTGCCAGCAGCCCAGAACCCGGGACAGGGAACACTGAAGCTTTCTTT
CDR3 protein: CASSPEPGTGNTEAFF

J gene: TRBJ1-1
clone size: -
V gene: TRBV7-9
D gene: -
CDR3 DNA: TGTGCCAGCAGCTTACCGGTGGCGAACACTGAAGCTTTCTTT
CDR3 protein: CASSLPVANTEAFF

J gene: TRBJ2-3
clone size: -
V gene: TRBV6-5
D gene: TRBD1
CDR3 DNA: TGTGCCAGCAGTTCGGGACAGGGGACAGATACGCAGTATTTT
CDR3 protein: CASSSGQGTDTQYF

J gene: TRBJ2-5
clone size: -
V gene: TRBV21-1
D gene: -
CDR3 DNA: TGTGCCAGCAGCAAAGAGGTCCGCGGGGGGTCAATAGAGACCCAGTACTTC
CDR3 protein: CASSKEVRGGSIETQYF

J gene: TRBJ1-6
clone size: -
V gene: TRBV7-8
D gene: -
CDR3 DNA: TGTGCCAGCAGCTTAATAGGTGGTTCACCCCTCCACTTT
CDR3 protein: CASSLIGGSPLHF

J gene: TRBJ1-1
clone size: few
V gene: TRBV12-3/TRBV12-4
D gene: -
CDR3 DNA: TGTGCCAGCAGTTTCGTCAGGGTTGGTGAAGCTTTCTTT
CDR3 protein: CASSFVRVGEAFF

J gene: TRBJ1-5
clone size: -
V gene: TRBV7-2
D gene: -
CDR3 DNA: TGTGCCAGCAGCCCCTGGACAGAGATCAATCAGCCCCAGCATTTT
CDR3 protein: CASSPWTEINQPQHF

J gene: TRBJ2-3
clone size: -
V gene: TRBV4-2
D gene: TRBD2
CDR3 DNA: TGTGCCAGCAGCCAAGTGGCTAGCGGGGACTCGGATACGCAGTATTTT
CDR3 protein: CASSQVASGDSDTQYF

J gene: TRBJ2-7
clone size: -
V gene: TRBV7-3
D gene: -
CDR3 DNA: TGTGCCAGCAGCCGACAGCCTGGGGTCGACGAGCAGTACTTC
CDR3 protein: CASSRQPGVDEQYF

J gene: TRBJ2-7
clone size: -
V gene: TRBV5-1
D gene: -
CDR3 DNA: TGCGCCAGCAGCTTGGCACCGGGCAGGGCTTACGAGCAGTACTTC
CDR3 protein: CASSLAPGRAYEQYF

J gene: TRBJ2-7
clone size: few
V gene: TRBV19
D gene: TRBD2
CDR3 DNA: TGTGCCAGTAGTCCCGAATCCGGACTAGAGAGATACGAGCAGTACTTC
CDR3 protein: CASSPESGLERYEQYF

J gene: TRBJ2-3
clone size: -
V gene: TRBV10-3
D gene: -
CDR3 DNA: TGTGCCATCAAGGCCCCCGAGGATACGCAGTATTTT
CDR3 protein: CAIKAPEDTQYF

J gene: TRBJ2-3
clone size: -
V gene: TRBV5-8
D gene: TRBD1
CDR3 DNA: TGTGCCAGCAGCTTCCAGGGACAGGCTTATACGCAGTATTTT
CDR3 protein: CASSFQGQAYTQYF

J gene: TRBJ2-7
clone size: -
V gene: TRBV4-2
D gene: -
CDR3 DNA: TGTGCCAGCAGCCAAGCGTACGAGCAGTACTTC
CDR3 protein: CASSQAYEQYF

J gene: TRBJ1-1
clone size: -
V gene: TRBV30
D gene: -
CDR3 DNA: TGTGCCTGGAGCCTCATGAACACTGAAGCTTTCTTT
CDR3 protein: CAWSLMNTEAFF

J gene: TRBJ2-2
clone size: -
V gene: TRBV7-2
D gene: -
CDR3 DNA: TGTGCCAGCAGCTTAAGCGCACTCCACGGGGTGGGGGAGCTGTTTTTT
CDR3 protein: CASSLSALHGVGELFF

J gene: TRBJ2-1
clone size: once
V gene: TRBV6-5
D gene: TRBD1
CDR3 DNA: TGTGCCAGCAGCACCGACAGGGGCATTGAGCAGTTCTTC
CDR3 protein: CASSTDRGIEQFF

J gene: TRBJ1-1
clone size: -
V gene: TRBV3-1/TRBV3-2
D gene: TRBD1
CDR3 DNA: TGTGCCAGCAGTTCACAGGGGAGGGACACTGAAGCTTTCTTT
CDR3 protein: CASSSQGRDTEAFF

J gene: TRBJ2-2
clone size: -
V gene: TRBV7-2
D gene: TRBD2
CDR3 DNA: TGTGCCAGCAAACGCGCGGGGGGCTACAACACCGGGGAGCTGTTTTTT
CDR3 protein: CASKRAGGYNTGELFF

J gene: TRBJ2-1
clone size: once
V gene: TRBV6-5
D gene: -
CDR3 DNA: TGTGCCAGCAGTCAGCCCCCGGGGGGCGATGAGCAGTTCTTC
CDR3 protein: CASSQPPGGDEQFF

J gene: TRBJ1-1
clone size: -
V gene: TRBV6-7
D gene: TRBD1
CDR3 DNA: TGTGCCAGCAGTCCAGGACAGGGGGCTGATTTGAACACTGAAGCTTTCTTT
CDR3 protein: CASSPGQGADLNTEAFF

J gene: TRBJ2-1
clone size: few
V gene: TRBV5-1
D gene: TRBD2
CDR3 DNA: TGCGCCAGCAGCCAGGGACTAGCGGGGGCCAATGAGCAGTTCTTC
CDR3 protein: CASSQGLAGANEQFF

J gene: TRBJ2-3
clone size: -
V gene: TRBV4-1
D gene: -
CDR3 DNA: TGCGCCAGCAGCCAAGTCGACGTAGGGAGCCCCACAGATACGCAGTATTTT
CDR3 protein: CASSQVDVGSPTDTQYF

J gene: TRBJ2-3
clone size: -
V gene: TRBV7-9
D gene: -
CDR3 DNA: TGTGCCAGCAGCACTCCGGGACCATCAACAGATACGCAGTATTTT
CDR3 protein: CASSTPGPSTDTQYF

J gene: TRBJ2-7
clone size: -
V gene: TRBV5-1
D gene: -
CDR3 DNA: TGCGCCAGCAGGGCGGGGGACAGCTTCTCCTACGAGCAGTACTTC
CDR3 protein: CASRAGDSFSYEQYF

J gene: TRBJ1-2
clone size: few
V gene: TRBV2
D gene: TRBD1
CDR3 DNA: TGTGCCAGCCCGGGACAGGGGGGCTCCGAGGGCTATGGCTACACCTTC
CDR3 protein: CASPGQGGSEGYGYTF

J gene: TRBJ2-5
clone size: -
V gene: TRBV30
D gene: TRBD1
CDR3 DNA: TGTGCCTGGAGTCCCGACAGGGGAGTAGAGACCCAGTACTTC
CDR3 protein: CAWSPDRGVETQYF

J gene: TRBJ2-7
clone size: -
V gene: TRBV19
D gene: -
CDR3 DNA: TGTGCCAGTAGTATTAAGGGAAGGTCCTACGAGCAGTACTTC
CDR3 protein: CASSIKGRSYEQYF

J gene: TRBJ1-6
clone size: -
V gene: TRBV5-1
D gene: -
CDR3 DNA: TGCGCCAGCAGCTTGTTGGAGGGGTATAATTCACCCCTCCACTTT
CDR3 protein: CASSLLEGYNSPLHF

J gene: TRBJ2-7
clone size: -
V gene: TRBV11-3
D gene: -
CDR3 DNA: TGTGCCAGCAGCCCCCGGGCCTCCCACTACGAGCAGTACTTC
CDR3 protein: CASSPRASHYEQYF